This T cell receptor beta chain was recorded in a study of cytomegalovirus exposure and HLA in healthy donors. V was pared by 4 bases and J by 7 bases, with 11 bases between. Germline V gene sequence: CDR1 KGHSH, CDR2 LQKENI. The CDR3 sequence is 12 residues long. Primers: 60 Vbeta forward and 13 Jbeta reverse. Sequenced by immunoSEQ multiplex PCR; TCRdb stores in-frame clones only, minus some. The specimen's table records fewer than 100,000 clones. The chain recombines TRBV18 with TRBJ2-7, with D possibly TRBD1 on 6 matching bases. The sequence was obtained from a woman aged 55-69 years in good health and CMV-seronegative. The specimen sequenced was PBMCs. CDR3 amino acids: CASSQGVGEQYF. As DNA, the CDR3 is TGTGCCAGCTCACAGGGGGTCGGGGAGCAGTACTTC.